This record looks at one T cell receptor beta chain sequence and its context. Some clones are missing from TCRdb's copy, which holds only in-frame ones; the method was immunoSEQ multiplex PCR. The repertoire consists of 150,000 to 200,000 clones, with roughly nine tenths occurring once and the leading ten covering approximately 1.6%. This record belongs to a study of T cell responses to AZD1222 COVID-19 vaccine. V shed 6 bases and J shed 1 base, with 9 bases lying between them. The CDR3 length is 13 residues. From germline, CDR1 is KGHSH and CDR2 LQKENI. This clonotype originated in an adult who received the AZD1222 COVID-19 vaccine. The sample here was peripheral blood, taken 28 days after the second AZD1222 dose. The chain uses TRBV18 and TRBJ1-1; D gene unclear. Here the CDR3 reads CASSEGSNTEAFF. The CDR3 region has the DNA TGTGCCAGCTCGGAGGGATCGAACACTGAAGCTTTCTTT.